This T cell receptor (beta chain) originates from a study of response to subunit inactivated influenza vaccine. Study-level findings and limits: Each seasonal flu vaccination may recruit only limited new T cells, authors suggested.

Between the trimmed V and J ends, which lost 2 bases and 2 bases, there was a span of 12 bases. Per the germline V gene, CDR1 is SGHTA and CDR2 is FQGNSA. The CDR3 has 16 residues. This clonotype came up many times. Its matching antigen is unknown. TCRdb reprocessed the RT-PCR reads with MiXCR, giving one entry per CDR3 protein. The sample includes about 520,000 distinct CDR3 sequences, 9.5% to 13% of them seen just once. This receptor was obtained from a man aged 50 to 59 who received an inactivated influenza vaccine. This specimen was PBMCs from blood, taken 35 to 45 days after vaccination. The genes are TRBV7-2 and TRBJ2-2, with D possibly TRBD1 on 5 matching bases. The CDR3 region has the DNA TGTGCCAGCAGCTTATTCAGGGCATCAAACACCGGGGAGCTGTTTTTT. Translating it yields CASSLFRASNTGELFF. The full variable domain, rest sourced from reference TRBV7-2 and TRBJ2-2, is GAGVSQSPSNKVTEKGKDVELRCDPISGHTALYWYRQSLGQGLEFLIYFQGNSAPDKSGLPSDRFSAERTGGSVSTLTIQRTQQEDSAVYLCASSLFRASNTGELFFGEGSRLTVL.